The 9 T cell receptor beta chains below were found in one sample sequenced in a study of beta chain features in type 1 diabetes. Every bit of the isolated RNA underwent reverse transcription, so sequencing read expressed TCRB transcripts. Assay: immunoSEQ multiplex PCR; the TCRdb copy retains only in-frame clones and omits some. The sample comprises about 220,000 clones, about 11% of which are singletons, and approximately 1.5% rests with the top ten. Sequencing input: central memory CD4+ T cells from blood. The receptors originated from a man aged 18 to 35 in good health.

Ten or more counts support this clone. CDR3 in amino acids: CASSFYGTADWEQYF. CDR3 coding DNA: TGTGCCAGCAGCTTCTACGGGACTGCGGATTGGGAGCAGTACTTC. The chain uses TRBV5-6 and TRBJ2-7; TRBD2 might be the D (6 bases). Between the trimmed V and J ends, which lost 2 bases and 7 bases, there was a span of 19 bases. This CDR3 comprises 15 residues. CDR1 and CDR2 (germline): SGHDT, YYEEEE.

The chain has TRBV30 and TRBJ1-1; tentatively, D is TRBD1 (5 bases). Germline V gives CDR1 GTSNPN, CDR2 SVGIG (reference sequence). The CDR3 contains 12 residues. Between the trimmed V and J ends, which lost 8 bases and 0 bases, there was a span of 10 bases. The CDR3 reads CARAGMNTEAFF. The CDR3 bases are TGTGCCCGGGCAGGGATGAACACTGAAGCTTTCTTT.

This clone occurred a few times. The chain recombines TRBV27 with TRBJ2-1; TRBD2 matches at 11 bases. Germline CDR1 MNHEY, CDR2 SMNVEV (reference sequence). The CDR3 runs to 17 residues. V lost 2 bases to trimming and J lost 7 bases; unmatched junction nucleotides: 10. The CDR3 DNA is TGTGCCAGCAGTTTAGTCCCGGGACTAGCGGCATCAAATGAGCAGTTCTTC. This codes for CASSLVPGLAASNEQFF.

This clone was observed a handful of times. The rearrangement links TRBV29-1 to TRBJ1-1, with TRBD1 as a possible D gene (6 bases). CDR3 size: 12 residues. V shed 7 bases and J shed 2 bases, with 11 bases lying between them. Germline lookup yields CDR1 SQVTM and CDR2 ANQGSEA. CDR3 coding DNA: TGCAGCGCCCGGGACACAAACACTGAAGCTTTCTTT. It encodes CSARDTNTEAFF.

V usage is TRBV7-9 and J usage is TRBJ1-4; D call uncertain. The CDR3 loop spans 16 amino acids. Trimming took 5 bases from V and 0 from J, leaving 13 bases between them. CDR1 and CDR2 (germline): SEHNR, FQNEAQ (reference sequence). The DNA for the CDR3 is TGTGCCAGCAGCCGCCCCCCCGGGTCAACTAATGAAAAACTGTTTTTT. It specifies CASSRPPGSTNEKLFF.

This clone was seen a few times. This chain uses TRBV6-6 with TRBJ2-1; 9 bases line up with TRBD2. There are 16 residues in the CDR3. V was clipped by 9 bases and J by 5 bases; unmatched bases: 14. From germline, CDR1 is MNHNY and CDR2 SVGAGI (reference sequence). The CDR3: CASGKYSGRPDNEQFF. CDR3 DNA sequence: TGTGCCAGTGGAAAATACAGCGGGAGGCCCGACAATGAGCAGTTCTTC.

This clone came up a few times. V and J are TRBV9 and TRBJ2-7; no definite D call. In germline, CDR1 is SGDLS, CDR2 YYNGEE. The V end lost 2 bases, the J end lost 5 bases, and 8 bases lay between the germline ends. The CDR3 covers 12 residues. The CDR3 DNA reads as TGTGCCAGCAGCGTCCCCCCCAACGAGCAGTACTTC. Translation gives CASSVPPNEQYF.

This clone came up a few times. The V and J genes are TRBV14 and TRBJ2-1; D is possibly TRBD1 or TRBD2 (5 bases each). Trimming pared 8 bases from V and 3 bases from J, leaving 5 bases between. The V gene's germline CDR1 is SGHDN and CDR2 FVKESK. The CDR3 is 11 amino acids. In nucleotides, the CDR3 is TGTGCCAGCGGGGGCTACAATGAGCAGTTCTTC. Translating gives CASGGYNEQFF.

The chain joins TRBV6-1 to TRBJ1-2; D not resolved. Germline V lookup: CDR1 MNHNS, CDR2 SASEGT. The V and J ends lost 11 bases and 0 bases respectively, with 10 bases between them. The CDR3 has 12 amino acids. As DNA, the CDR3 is TGTGCCGGGTCAGGCTCTAACTATGGCTACACCTTC. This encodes CAGSGSNYGYTF.